This T cell receptor (beta chain) stems from a study of blood T cells in healthy people across ages (dated by TCRdb to about 2015). The study in broad terms: In model experiments, template switching captured about one uniquely barcoded TCR beta cDNA molecule for every two T cells. Age-related changes in TCR beta repertoire diversity were measured in the study by deep sequencing normalized with unique cDNA molecular identifiers. The donors were split into four age groups: young (average approximately 16 years), middle-aged (roughly 39), aged (62) and long-lived (roughly 77). Donors of different ages were randomly distributed across sequencing lanes to avoid experimental bias. Using the same blood draw, the study looked at two additional independent replicas of 1 million unique cDNA reads for two donors, one aged 18 to 30 and the other aged 80 or older. Study-level results and caveats: Estimates of total diversity based on one million sequenced T cells were regarded as lower bounds and as underestimates. Because donor CMV infection status was unknown, age-related changes in expanded clonotypes were potentially confounded. Observed TCR beta diversity per million T cells fell roughly linearly with age, and a significant reduction was already apparent by age around 40. Compared with the aged group, the long-lived group had more naive CD4+ T cells, fewer expanded clones and increased TCR diversity, suggesting age selection. A strong correlation was found between observed TCR beta diversity and the percentage of naive T cells measured by flow cytometry. Because profiling used bulk unsorted PBMCs, naive and antigen-experienced compartments could not be compared conclusively.

The CDR3 starts with the cysteine, ends with the phenylalanine, and has 15 residues. The entry retains the CDR3 DNA only, 45 bases that are in frame from base 1. V loses 5 bases at its end and J loses 7 bases; junction bases beyond the gene matches: 11. Via the germline V gene, CDR1 is SGHTA and CDR2 FQGNSA. Receptor libraries were prepared by 5' RACE. TCRdb names Illumina HiSeq 2500 as the instrument used. The second PCR ran for about 7 to 11 cycles and used a J-beta primer mix along with a sample-barcoded 5' primer. A template-switch 5' adaptor carrying 12 random nucleotides introduced a unique molecular identifier onto each TCR beta cDNA molecule. Each sample yielded at least 3 million CDR3-containing paired-end reads. All of the RNA was converted into first-strand cDNA using the Mint cDNA synthesis kit, with a TRBC-specific oligonucleotide serving as the primer. Following uracil-DNA glycosylase treatment, a first 18-cycle PCR with universal primers M1SS and BC2_uni_R was performed on all cDNA. In the source study's methods: For normalization, 1 million high-quality reads were randomly selected from each sample, with every read carrying a distinct molecular identifier. Instead of being binned into consensus sequences, reads with shared molecular identifiers were discarded. MiTCR, set to a Q25 quality threshold and the strictest error-elimination algorithm, was used for CDR3 identification, clonotype clustering and error correction. Lower-bound total TCR beta diversity was estimated with a nonparametric unseen species model using Euler transformation. The raw public data were reprocessed by TCRdb itself: fastp quality trimming at Q25, MiXCR clonotype calling, in-frame beta chains only. Each entry merges the rows of one CDR3 protein and shows their most common DNA and genes. TCRdb, rather than the study authors, made the V and J calls. Counted in this sample were 1.5 million to 2 million distinct CDR3 sequences; roughly 50% of them appeared once. Over 2% of the sample is taken by the ten largest.

This clonotype was seen a single time. Its antigen is not yet known. No quality values exist for individual bases; no much larger clone is one base distant. The donors were roughly 38 Caucasian individuals from Russia, aged about 6 to 95 years, who were systemically healthy. Around 9.7 milliliters of peripheral blood were collected from each donor into EDTA-treated Vacutainer tubes. Ficoll-Paque density-gradient centrifugation was used to isolate PBMCs, with at least 6.5 million per sample. Trizol reagent was used to extract total RNA from the PBMCs, yielding at least 5 micrograms per sample. Naive CD45RAhigh/CD27high T cell percentages were measured by flow cytometry on a PBMC aliquot from every donor.

The material sequenced was blood. The TCR comes from a woman aged 40 to 55 in good health. Recombination connected TRBV7-2 to TRBJ2-1; TRBD1 agrees with 7 junctional bases. The base sequence is TGTGCCAGCAGCCCCGACAGGGCCTTTACGAATGAGCAGTTCTTC. This sequence encodes CASSPDRAFTNEQFF. The CDR3, completed at both ends by the reference TRBV7-2 and TRBJ2-1 genes, gives the full variable domain GAGVSQSPSNKVTEKGKDVELRCDPISGHTALYWYRQSLGQGLEFLIYFQGNSAPDKSGLPSDRFSAERTGGSVSTLTIQRTQQEDSAVYLCASSPDRAFTNEQFFGPGTRLTVL.